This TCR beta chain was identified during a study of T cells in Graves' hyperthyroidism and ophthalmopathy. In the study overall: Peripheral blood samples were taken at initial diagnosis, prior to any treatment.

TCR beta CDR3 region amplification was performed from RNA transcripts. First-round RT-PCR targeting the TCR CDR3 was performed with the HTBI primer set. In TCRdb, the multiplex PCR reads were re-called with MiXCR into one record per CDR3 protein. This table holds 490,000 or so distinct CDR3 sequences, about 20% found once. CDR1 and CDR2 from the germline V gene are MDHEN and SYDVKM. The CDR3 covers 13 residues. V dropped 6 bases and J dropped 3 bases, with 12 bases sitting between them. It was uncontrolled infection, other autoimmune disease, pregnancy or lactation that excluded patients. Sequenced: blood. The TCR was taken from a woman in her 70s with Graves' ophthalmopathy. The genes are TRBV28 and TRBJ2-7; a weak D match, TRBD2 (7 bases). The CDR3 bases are TGTGCCAGCAGAGACGGGGGGCACTACGAGCAGTACTTC. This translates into CASRDGGHYEQYF. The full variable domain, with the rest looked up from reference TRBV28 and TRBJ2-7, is DVKVTQSSRYLVKRTGEKVFLECVQDMDHENMFWYRQDPGLGLRLIYFSYDVKMKEKGDIPEGYSVSREKKERFSLILESASTNQTSMYLCASRDGGHYEQYFGPGTRLTVT.